Sequencing of this TCR beta chain was carried out in a study of technical replicates of blood from a few donors. The CDR3 length is 15 residues. Trimming left V 0 bases short and J 7 bases short, with 13 bases between. Germline CDR1 is MGHRA and CDR2 is YSYEKL. Assay used: immunoSEQ multiplex PCR; TCRdb lists only in-frame clones, some missing. Of 75,000 to 95,000 clones in the sample, 95% were seen once. This rearrangement joins TRBV4-1 to TRBJ1-5; the D is unclear. Sequencing input: T cells isolated from PBMCs. This sequence originates from a human donor in good health. The CDR3 spells CASSQEFRGDQPQHF. In nucleotides, the CDR3 is TGCGCCAGCAGCCAAGAGTTCCGGGGAGACCAGCCCCAGCATTTT.